What follows are 8 T cell receptor beta chains derived from one specimen sequenced in a study of regulatory T cells in long-lasting Graves disease. For TCR beta, libraries came from iRepertoire HTBI primers and Arm-PCR of CDR3 regions. MiXCR, applied by TCRdb to the multiplex PCR reads, yields one record per CDR3 protein. The sample yields about 430,000 distinct CDR3 sequences, 15% seen once. Time point meaning: newly diagnosed GD, antithyroid drugs for less than 3 months. RNA extracted from PBMCs served as the sequencing template. This sample also belongs to another study, concerning T cells in Graves' hyperthyroidism and ophthalmopathy.

Sequenced material: peripheral blood mononuclear cells (PBMCs), taken at new diagnosis, from a patient treated with antithyroid drugs. The origin of the receptors is a woman in her forties with Graves disease.

In this sample, this clonotype turned up many times. The V gene is TRBV11-3, the J gene TRBJ1-2; D might be TRBD1 (5 bases). Per germline, CDR1 SGHNT and CDR2 YENEEA. The CDR3 contains 14 residues. The ends were cut back, 2 bases at V and 6 bases at J, with 13 bases in the middle. CDR3 nucleotide sequence: TGTGCCAGCAGCTTAAGAGGTGGGGGGAATGGCTACACCTTC. Translating it yields CASSLRGGGNGYTF.

The table lists this clonotype with many counts. The chain uses TRBV5-1 and TRBJ1-6; no reliable D call. Trimming took off 4 bases at V and 5 bases at J, with 13 bases between the two ends. CDR1 is SGHRS and CDR2 is YFSETQ in the germline V gene. The CDR3 sequence is 15 residues long. CDR3 in DNA: TGCGCCAGCAGCCCGGACGGCACCGATAATTCACCCCTCCACTTT. Translated, it gives CASSPDGTDNSPLHF.

This clonotype was seen a few times. The chain is built from TRBV9 and TRBJ2-1; the D call may be TRBD1 or TRBD2 (5 bases each). The germline V and J ends were trimmed by 4 bases and 8 bases, with 16 bases remaining between them. CDR3 length: 14 amino acids. From germline, CDR1 is SGDLS and CDR2 YYNGEE. This chain's CDR3 is CASSRAGLRDEQFF. In DNA form, the CDR3 reads TGTGCCAGCAGCAGGGCAGGGTTGAGGGATGAGCAGTTCTTC.

This clonotype has a handful of counts. A much larger clonotype is one base distant, so this may be a read error. This chain joins TRBV12-3 or TRBV12-4 and TRBJ2-3; a possible D gene is TRBD1 (5 bases). This CDR3 spans 15 amino acids. The V gene lost 4 bases and the J gene lost 0 bases, with 11 bases spanning the gap. The CDR3 sequence: CASSSRVASTDTQYF. The CDR3 bases are TGTGCCAGCAGTTCCAGGGTCGCTAGCACAGATACGCAGTATTTT.

Comment on this clonotype: This likely reflects a read error, since a far larger clone is one base away. The chain carries TRBV24-1 and TRBJ2-7, with 7 nucleotides matching TRBD2. The J call is uncertain, as TRBJ2-1 better fits the DNA end. Per the germline V gene, CDR1 is KGHDR and CDR2 is SFDVKD. The CDR3 covers 13 residues. The CDR3 DNA sequence: TGTGCCATCGCGGGAGAGGGGCACGATGAGCAGTTCTTC. Its protein product is CAIAGEGHDEQFF.

There are many counts of this clonotype. The chain carries TRBV27 and TRBJ1-2; D possibly corresponds to TRBD1 (6 bases). The CDR3 consists of 13 residues. Trimming removed 5 bases from V and 4 bases from J, with 11 bases in between. The germline CDR1 and CDR2 sequences are MNHEY and SMNVEV (reference sequence). The chain's CDR3 is CASSQTGPYGYTF. DNA of the CDR3: TGTGCCAGCAGTCAGACAGGTCCCTATGGCTACACCTTC.

The gene calls are TRBV5-8 and TRBJ2-7, with D unclear. Deletions cut 4 bases from V and 3 bases from J, with 20 bases between. The CDR3 runs to 16 residues. Looked up from germline, CDR1 is SGHTS and CDR2 is YDEGEE. The CDR3 loop reads CASSDRHGMGNYEQYF. The CDR3 nucleotides read TGTGCCAGCAGCGACCGACATGGGATGGGAAACTACGAGCAGTACTTC. The entire variable domain, with the rest obtained from reference TRBV5-8 and TRBJ2-7, is as follows: EAGVTQSPTHLIKTRGQQATLRCSPISGHTSVYWYQQALGLGLQFLLWYDEGEERNRGNFPPRFSGRQFPNYSSELNVNALELEDSALYLCASSDRHGMGNYEQYFGPGTRLTVT.

This clonotype was seen ten or more times. Here the CDR3 DNA reads TGTGCCAGCAGTTCCCGACAGGGGGCTGGGAACACTGAAGCTTTCTTT. Translating gives CASSSRQGAGNTEAFF. The rearrangement uses TRBV12-3 or TRBV12-4 and TRBJ1-1, with 10 nucleotides matching TRBD1. The CDR3 has 16 residues. V trimming: 4 bases; J trimming: 1 base; junction bases outside the gene matches: 6.